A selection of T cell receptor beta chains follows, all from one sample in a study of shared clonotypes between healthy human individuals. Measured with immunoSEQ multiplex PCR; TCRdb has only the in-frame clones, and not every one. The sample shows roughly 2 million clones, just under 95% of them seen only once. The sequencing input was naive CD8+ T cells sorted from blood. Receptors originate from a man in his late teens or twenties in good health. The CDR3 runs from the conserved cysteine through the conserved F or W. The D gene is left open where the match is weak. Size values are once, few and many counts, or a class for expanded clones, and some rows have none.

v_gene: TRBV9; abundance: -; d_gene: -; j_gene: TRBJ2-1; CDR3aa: CASSVDLSSYNEQFF; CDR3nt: TGTGCCAGCAGCGTAGATCTAAGCTCCTACAATGAGCAGTTCTTC
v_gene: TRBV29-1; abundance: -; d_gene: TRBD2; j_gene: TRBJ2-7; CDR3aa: CSARTSGSYLTYEQYF; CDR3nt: TGCAGCGCTAGGACTAGCGGGAGTTATTTAACCTACGAGCAGTACTTC
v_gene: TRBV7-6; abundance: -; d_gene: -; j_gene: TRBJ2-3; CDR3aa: CASSFYRDGTDTQYF; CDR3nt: TGTGCCAGCAGCTTCTACAGGGATGGCACAGATACGCAGTATTTT
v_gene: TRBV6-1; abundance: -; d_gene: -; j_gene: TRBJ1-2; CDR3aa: CASSLNYGYTF; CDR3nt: TGTGCCAGCAGTCTTAACTATGGCTACACCTTC
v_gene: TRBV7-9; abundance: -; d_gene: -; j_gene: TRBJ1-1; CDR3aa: CASSYGGNTEAFF; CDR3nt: TGTGCCAGCAGCTATGGGGGGAACACTGAAGCTTTCTTT
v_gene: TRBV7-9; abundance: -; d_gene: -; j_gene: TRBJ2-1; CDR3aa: CASSFTGNEQFF; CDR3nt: TGTGCCAGCAGCTTCACAGGCAATGAGCAGTTCTTC
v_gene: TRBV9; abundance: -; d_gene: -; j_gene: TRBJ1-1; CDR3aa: CASSADGPTEAFF; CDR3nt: TGTGCCAGCAGCGCGGACGGCCCCACTGAAGCTTTCTTT
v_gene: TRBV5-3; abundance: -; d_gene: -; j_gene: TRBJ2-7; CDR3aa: CARSPGQTSYEQYF; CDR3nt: TGTGCCAGAAGCCCGGGACAAACCTCCTACGAGCAGTACTTC
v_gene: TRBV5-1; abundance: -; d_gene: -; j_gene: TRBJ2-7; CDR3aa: CASSLEYSYEQYF; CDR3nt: TGCGCCAGCAGCTTGGAATACTCCTACGAGCAGTACTTC
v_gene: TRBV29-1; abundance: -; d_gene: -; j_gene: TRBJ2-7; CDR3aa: CSVEEEGAHSYEQYF; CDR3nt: TGCAGCGTTGAAGAGGAGGGGGCCCACTCCTACGAGCAGTACTTC
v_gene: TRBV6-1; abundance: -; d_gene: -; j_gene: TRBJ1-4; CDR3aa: CASSPMTGYNEKLFF; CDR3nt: TGTGCCAGCAGTCCAATGACAGGCTATAATGAAAAACTGTTTTTT
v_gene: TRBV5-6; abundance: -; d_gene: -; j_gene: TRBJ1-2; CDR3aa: CASSLQGADTF; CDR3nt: TGTGCCAGCAGCTTGCAAGGCGCGGACACCTTC
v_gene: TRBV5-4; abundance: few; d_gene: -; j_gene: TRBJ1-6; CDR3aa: CASSLDRTNSPLHF; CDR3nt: TGTGCCAGCAGCTTGGACCGGACTAATTCACCCCTCCACTTT
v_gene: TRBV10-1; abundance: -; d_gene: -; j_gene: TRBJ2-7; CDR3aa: CASSERGPPYEQYF; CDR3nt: TGCGCCAGCAGTGAACGGGGGCCGCCCTACGAGCAGTACTTC
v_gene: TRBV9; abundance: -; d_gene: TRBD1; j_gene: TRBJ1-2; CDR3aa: CASSAEKDRGWGYTF; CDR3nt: TGTGCCAGCAGCGCCGAAAAAGACAGGGGCTGGGGCTACACCTTC
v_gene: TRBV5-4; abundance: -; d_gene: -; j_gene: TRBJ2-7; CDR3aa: CASSATGGWGLSYEQYF; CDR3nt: TGTGCCAGCAGCGCAACAGGAGGGTGGGGACTTAGCTACGAGCAGTACTTC
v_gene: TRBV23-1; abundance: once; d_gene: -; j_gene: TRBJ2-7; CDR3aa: CASSHSGARLFYEQYF; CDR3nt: TGCGCCAGCAGTCATAGCGGTGCCAGGCTTTTCTACGAGCAGTACTTC
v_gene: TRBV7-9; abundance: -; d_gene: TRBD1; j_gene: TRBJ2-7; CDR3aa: CASSFGQGAREQYF; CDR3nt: TGTGCCAGCAGCTTCGGACAGGGGGCGCGGGAGCAGTACTTC
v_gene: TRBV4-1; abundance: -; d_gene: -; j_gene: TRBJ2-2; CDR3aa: CASSQELGSEGTGELFF; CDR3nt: TGCGCCAGCAGCCAAGAGTTAGGGTCCGAGGGCACCGGGGAGCTGTTTTTT
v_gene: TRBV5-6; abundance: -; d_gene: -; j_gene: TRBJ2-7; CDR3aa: CASSGTGYEQYF; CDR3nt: TGTGCCAGCAGCGGAACAGGCTACGAGCAGTACTTC
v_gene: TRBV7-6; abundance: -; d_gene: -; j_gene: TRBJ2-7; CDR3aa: CASSPQEGNEQYF; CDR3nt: TGTGCCAGCAGCCCCCAGGAGGGAAACGAGCAGTACTTC